Included here is one T cell receptor beta chain sequence, with context. Sequenced by immunoSEQ multiplex PCR; TCRdb stores in-frame clones only, minus some. The table shows almost 20,000 clones, with less than 90% occurring only once. Deletions cut 1 base from V and 4 bases from J, with 14 bases between. CDR3 length: 15 residues. CDR1 and CDR2 from the germline V gene are LGHNA and YNFKEQ. These data come from a study of T cell changes during pregnancy in multiple sclerosis. Sequenced here: CD8+ T cells from peripheral blood mononuclear cells, sampled in the third trimester of pregnancy. This rearrangement joins TRBV4-2 to TRBJ2-7; D gene ambiguous. The TCR comes from a female donor in good health, enrolled as a control in a pregnancy study. CDR3 sequence reads: CASSQVESLLYEQYF. In nucleotides, the CDR3 is TGTGCCAGCAGCCAAGTAGAAAGCTTATTGTACGAGCAGTACTTC.